The 19 T cell receptor beta chains given below trace back to one sample, sequenced in a study of OX40 agonist ivuxolimab in advanced cancers. The repertoire was sequenced with immunoSEQ multiplex PCR; TCRdb's copy has only in-frame clones and lacks some. The sample shows around 79,000 clones, roughly 85% of them seen only once. The sequenced sample was CD4+ or CD8+ T cells sorted from blood, obtained in a trial of the OX40 agonist ivuxolimab. These receptors were taken from an adult with an advanced solid tumor such as melanoma, head and neck, liver or kidney cancer.

This chain links TRBV7-3 with TRBJ2-2; D unresolved. V was cut by 5 bases and J by 1 base, with 8 bases left in between. The CDR3 is made up of 14 amino acids. Germline V CDR1 and CDR2: SGHTA, FQGTGA. This chain's CDR3 is CASSVGRNTGELFF. Written as DNA, the CDR3 is TGTGCCAGCAGCGTCGGACGGAACACCGGGGAGCTGTTTTTT.

This clone was observed a handful of times. The chain carries TRBV6-5 and TRBJ1-2, with 9 bases matching TRBD1. Germline V gene sequence: CDR1 MNHEY, CDR2 SVGAGI. The length of the CDR3 is 16 residues. V was clipped by 3 bases and J by 4 bases; unmatched bases: 9. Here the CDR3 reads CASSYTRTGGGYGYTF. CDR3 bases: TGTGCCAGCAGTTATACTCGAACAGGGGGCGGCTATGGCTACACCTTC.

This chain uses TRBV5-4 with TRBJ1-2; TRBD1 agrees at 7 bases. Germline assignment: CDR1 SGHNT and CDR2 YYREEE (reference sequence). This CDR3 has 15 residues. V was pared by 3 bases and J by 1 base, with 6 bases of the junction left unmatched. The CDR3 DNA sequence: TGTGCCAGCAGCTCCCCAGGGGGTGATAACTATGGCTACACCTTC. Encoded protein: CASSSPGGDNYGYTF.

V and J are TRBV7-3 and TRBJ2-3; 7 positions match TRBD1. CDR3 length: 15 amino acids. Germline trimming cut 5 bases from V and 0 bases from J; bases unmatched to any gene: 5. Germline V gene data show CDR1 as SGHTA and CDR2 as FQGTGA. The CDR3 region is CASSARQGSTDTQYF. The CDR3 DNA is TGTGCCAGCAGCGCCCGACAGGGCAGCACAGATACGCAGTATTTT.

In this sample, this clone turned up a few times. This sequence joins TRBV6-5 and TRBJ1-2, with 8 bases aligning to TRBD1. CDR1 and CDR2 (germline): MNHEY, SVGAGI. The J segment lost 7 bases and the V segment lost 5 bases, leaving 9 bases of the junction unmatched. The CDR3 contains 14 residues. The DNA for the CDR3 is TGTGCCAGCAGTGATTTACAGGGGGTCGGTGGCTACACCTTC. It codes for CASSDLQGVGGYTF.

V usage is TRBV10-3 and J usage is TRBJ1-6; D is unclear. V gave up 4 bases and J gave up 0 bases, with 10 bases separating them. CDR1 and CDR2 (germline): ENHRY, SYGVKD. The CDR3 loop spans 16 amino acids. The chain's CDR3 is CAISATESSYNSPLHF. The CDR3 DNA follows: TGTGCCATCAGTGCCACCGAAAGCTCCTATAATTCACCCCTCCACTTT.

The chain uses TRBV7-8 and TRBJ2-1; D perhaps matches TRBD2 (5 bases). This CDR3 contains 12 residues. The germline CDR1 and CDR2 sequences are SGHVS and FQNEAQ. V lost 5 bases, J lost 12 bases, and 14 bases lay in between. In nucleotides, the CDR3 is TGTGCCAGCAGCGGAGGTGGCGGCCTGCAGTTCTTC. Translating gives CASSGGGGLQFF.

CDR3 bases: TGTGCCAGTAGTATCGGCAGAGCCTATGGCTACACCTTC. It encodes CASSIGRAYGYTF. The chain combines TRBV19 with TRBJ1-2; D uncertain. The length of the CDR3 is 13 residues. The germline V gene has CDR1 LNHDA and CDR2 SQIVND (reference sequence). V lost 3 bases to trimming and J lost 4 bases, with 9 bases between them.

The J gene is TRBJ2-3, the V gene TRBV11-1; 9 nucleotides align to TRBD1. CDR1 is SGHAT, CDR2 FQDESV, per germline (reference sequence). V lost 5 bases, J lost 3 bases, and 3 bases stayed unmatched. There are 14 residues in the CDR3. In DNA form, the CDR3 reads TGTGCCAGCAGCCACGGGACAGGGACAGATACGCAGTATTTT. Protein sequence: CASSHGTGTDTQYF.

This clone was observed a few times. The chain employs TRBV28 and TRBJ1-5; 8 nucleotides match TRBD1. Germline assignment: CDR1 MDHEN and CDR2 SYDVKM. The V gene end was trimmed by 3 bases and the J gene end by 4 bases; junction bases not matched to a gene: 8. This CDR3 has 16 amino acids. The CDR3 coding sequence is TGTGCCAGCAGTTTGGACAGGGTTGGGATGAATCAGCCCCAGCATTTT. Translation gives CASSLDRVGMNQPQHF.

The chain links TRBV11-2 to TRBJ1-1, with TRBD1 identical over 8 bases. The germline V gene has CDR1 SGHAT and CDR2 FQNNGV. The J segment lost 0 bases and the V segment lost 1 base, leaving 4 bases of the junction unmatched. This CDR3 is 16 amino acids long. The CDR3 nucleotides read TGTGCCAGCAGCTTAGCCGGGACAGGTATGAACACTGAAGCTTTCTTT. Translated, it gives CASSLAGTGMNTEAFF.

The V call is TRBV2, the J call TRBJ1-1; D is perhaps TRBD1 (6 bases). This CDR3 contains 15 residues. With 4 bases removed from V and 4 bases from J, the gap between germline ends came to 16 bases. The germline V gene has CDR1 SNHLY and CDR2 FYNNEI. The CDR3 spells CASSGQEGRVTEAFF. The CDR3 DNA reads TGTGCCAGCAGTGGACAGGAAGGCCGGGTCACTGAAGCTTTCTTT.

This rearrangement joins TRBV19 to TRBJ1-2; TRBD1 agrees at 7 bases. CDR1 and CDR2 (germline): LNHDA, SQIVND (reference sequence). Trimming removed 6 bases from V and 7 bases from J; junction bases left unmatched: 8. CDR3 size: 13 residues. The CDR3 protein is CASSRTGEGGYTF. Here the CDR3 DNA reads TGTGCCAGTAGCCGTACAGGGGAAGGTGGCTACACCTTC.

The chain joins TRBV5-6 to TRBJ2-3; 9 bases match TRBD2. The V gene's germline CDR1 is SGHDT and CDR2 YYEEEE. The CDR3 has 15 amino acids. V lost 4 bases to trimming and J lost 0 bases; unmatched junction nucleotides: 3. The CDR3 loop is CASSALAGSTDTQYF. The CDR3 nucleotides are TGTGCCAGCAGCGCCCTAGCGGGGAGCACAGATACGCAGTATTTT.

This chain connects TRBV9 to TRBJ2-7; 14 bases align to TRBD2. V was pared by 9 bases and J by 1 base, with 24 bases of the junction left unmatched. The CDR3 covers 21 residues. Germline CDR1 is SGDLS and CDR2 is YYNGEE. CDR3 protein: CAILHRGGRTGLAGASYEQYF. The CDR3 DNA reads as TGTGCCATCCTTCACAGAGGGGGCCGGACGGGACTAGCGGGAGCTTCCTACGAGCAGTACTTC.

This clone occurred once. The chain is built from TRBV6-1 and TRBJ2-5, with TRBD1 matching over 9 bases. Germline CDR1 and CDR2: MNHNS and SASEGT. The CDR3 totals 16 residues. V dropped 1 base and J dropped 6; count of bases not matched to a gene: 9. The CDR3 DNA reads as TGTGCCAGCAGTGAAGTATTAATAGGGACAGGGAAGACCCAGTACTTC. Translation gives CASSEVLIGTGKTQYF.

The CDR3 DNA is TGTGCCAGCTTCAGGTGGCTAGGGACTAGCCCCCCAGATACGCAGTATTTT. It translates to CASFRWLGTSPPDTQYF. The J gene is TRBJ2-3, the V gene TRBV7-3; 9 bases align to TRBD2. The V segment lost 8 bases and the J segment 4 bases; nucleotides outside the gene matches: 16. This CDR3 region has 17 residues. The germline V gene encodes CDR1 SGHTA and CDR2 FQGTGA.

This chain uses TRBV7-2 with TRBJ1-5; the D gene is possibly TRBD1 (6 bases). Germline V lookup: CDR1 SGHTA, CDR2 FQGNSA. V lost 5 bases to trimming and J lost 5 bases, with 10 bases between them. The CDR3 has 13 residues. The CDR3 nucleotides are TGTGCCAGCAGCCCGGACAGCTATCAGCCCCAGCATTTT. Its protein product is CASSPDSYQPQHF.

V usage is TRBV28 and J usage is TRBJ2-7; D is possibly TRBD1 (5 bases). The CDR3 consists of 14 residues. From germline, CDR1 is MDHEN and CDR2 SYDVKM. Deletions cut 6 bases from V and 3 bases from J, with 15 bases between. The chain's CDR3 is CASRLLGEHYEQYF. In nucleotides, the CDR3 is TGTGCCAGCAGGTTGTTAGGGGAACACTACGAGCAGTACTTC.